Below are 30 T cell receptor beta chains sequenced from a single sample in a study of blood T cell repertoires in COVID-19 (dated by TCRdb to 2018 to 2020). The receptor library was made with the immunoSEQ multiplex PCR assay. The table was pulled from immuneACCESS by TCRdb, which kept in-frame rearrangements only. Such tables lose some clones; where checked, under half of the loss comes from unresolved V genes, and the rest has no known cause. This sample has 250,000 to 300,000 clones in its table, and about 90% of those were observed once. The ten largest clones add up to roughly 12% of the sample. Specimen: peripheral blood. These receptors were taken from a woman aged 25-40 years with COVID-19, enrolled during active disease.

This rearrangement joins TRBV27 to TRBJ1-1; no reliable D call. The germline gives CDR1 MNHEY, CDR2 SMNVEV (reference sequence). With 1 base removed from V and 4 bases from J, the gap between germline ends came to 7 bases. The CDR3 extends over 13 amino acids. The CDR3 protein is CASSLYASTEAFF. The CDR3 DNA is TGTGCCAGCAGTTTATATGCTAGCACTGAAGCTTTCTTT.

V and J are TRBV12-5 and TRBJ1-1, with 10 positions matching TRBD1. CDR1 and CDR2 (germline): LGHNT, FRNRAP. After removal of 7 bases from V and 0 bases from J, the junction contained 5 bases not matched to a gene. CDR3 length: 15 residues. The CDR3 here is CASATGQGMNTEAFF. In DNA, the CDR3 is TGTGCTAGTGCCACGGGACAGGGGATGAACACTGAAGCTTTCTTT.

This CDR3 reads CASSLGPGGFF. In DNA form, the CDR3 reads TGTGCCAGCAGCTTAGGTCCCGGCGGTTTCTTC. The chain couples TRBV11-2 to TRBJ2-1, with unresolved D. Germline V gene data show CDR1 as SGHAT and CDR2 as FQNNGV. The CDR3 consists of 11 residues. The ends were cut back, 1 base at V and 16 bases at J, with 11 bases in the middle.

This chain connects TRBV7-9 to TRBJ1-2; D remains unclear. CDR1 SEHNR and CDR2 FQNEAQ come from the germline V gene (reference sequence). The ends were cut back, 1 base at V and 1 base at J, with 4 bases in the middle. The CDR3 runs to 13 residues. The chain's CDR3 is CASSLGYNYGYTF. The DNA for the CDR3 is TGTGCCAGCAGCTTAGGTTATAACTATGGCTACACCTTC.

This chain connects TRBV7-2 to TRBJ2-1, with 7 nucleotides matching TRBD2. V was clipped by 3 bases and J by 6 bases; unmatched bases: 8. The CDR3 runs to 15 residues. Looked up from germline, CDR1 is SGHTA and CDR2 is FQGNSA. This CDR3 is CASSFGGGRSNEQFF. For the CDR3, the DNA is TGTGCCAGCAGCTTTGGTGGCGGGAGATCCAATGAGCAGTTCTTC.

This chain joins TRBV5-1 and TRBJ2-5; no definite D call. V was cut by 0 bases and J by 5 bases, with 8 bases left in between. CDR1 and CDR2 (germline): SGHRS, YFSETQ. The CDR3 totals 13 residues. CDR3 sequence (DNA): TGCGCCAGCAGCTTGGCCTCGCAGGAGACCCAGTACTTC. This encodes CASSLASQETQYF.

The V and J genes are TRBV28 and TRBJ2-2, with 11 bases lining up with TRBD2. J gave up 2 bases and V 5 bases, and 4 bases lay outside the gene matches. Germline CDR1 MDHEN, CDR2 SYDVKM. The CDR3 has 16 amino acids. CDR3 nucleotides: TGTGCCAGCAGTCCCGGGACTAGCGGTAACACCGGGGAGCTGTTTTTT. Its translation is CASSPGTSGNTGELFF. The variable domain in full, with the rest retrieved from reference TRBV28 and TRBJ2-2, is DVKVTQSSRYLVKRTGEKVFLECVQDMDHENMFWYRQDPGLGLRLIYFSYDVKMKEKGDIPEGYSVSREKKERFSLILESASTNQTSMYLCASSPGTSGNTGELFFGEGSRLTVL.

V is TRBV30 and J is TRBJ1-4; D is perhaps TRBD1 (5 bases). V dropped 5 bases and J dropped 5 bases, with 12 bases sitting between them. The CDR3 is 13 residues long. CDR1 is GTSNPN and CDR2 is SVGIG in the germline V gene (reference sequence). The CDR3 sequence: CAWLDRENEKLFF. In DNA form, the CDR3 reads TGTGCCTGGCTCGACAGAGAGAATGAAAAACTGTTTTTT.

V is TRBV7-9 and J is TRBJ1-1, with D uncertain. Germline V gives CDR1 SEHNR, CDR2 FQNEAQ (reference sequence). V was pared by 6 bases and J by 9 bases, with 17 bases between. The CDR3 extends over 13 amino acids. CDR3 residues: CASSFGLISQAFF. DNA for the CDR3: TGTGCCAGCAGTTTCGGGTTAATCTCTCAAGCTTTCTTT.

V and J are TRBV7-2 and TRBJ2-7, with D tentatively TRBD2 (5 bases). Deletions cut 4 bases from V and 3 bases from J, with 19 bases between. CDR1 SGHTA and CDR2 FQGNSA come from the germline V gene. The CDR3 runs 16 residues. CDR3 loop: CASSSWEGLEGYEQYF. The CDR3 DNA reads TGTGCCAGCAGCTCATGGGAAGGGCTAGAGGGCTACGAGCAGTACTTC.

The gene calls are TRBV3-1 (or the pseudogene TRBV3-2) and TRBJ2-7, with a possible D match to TRBD2 (5 bases). V gave up 0 bases and J gave up 7 bases, with 19 bases separating them. Germline-derived CDR1 and CDR2 are LGHDT and YNNKEL (reference sequence). The CDR3 extends over 16 amino acids. The CDR3, as DNA: TGTGCCAGCAGCCAAGATCTGACTAATGGAGGCGAAGAGCAGTACTTC. Translating gives CASSQDLTNGGEEQYF.

This clone has only one observation. CDR3 sequence: CASSPGDSRDSPLHF. CDR3 bases: TGTGCCAGCAGCCCAGGGGACAGTAGAGATTCACCCCTCCACTTT. The chain recombines TRBV5-4 with TRBJ1-6; 7 bases agree with TRBD1. CDR1 SGHNT and CDR2 YYREEE come from the germline V gene (reference sequence). With 4 bases clipped from V and 8 bases from J, the junction kept 9 bases outside the gene matches. The CDR3 has 15 residues.

The genes are TRBV13 and TRBJ2-1, with TRBD2 matching over 8 bases. The CDR3 covers 15 residues. Germline trimming cut 4 bases from V and 4 bases from J; bases unmatched to any gene: 6. In germline, CDR1 is PRHDT, CDR2 FYEKMQ (reference sequence). DNA for the CDR3: TGTGCCAGCAGCTCCCCCGGGACTAGTTACAATGAGCAGTTCTTC. Its translation: CASSSPGTSYNEQFF.

CDR3 sequence (DNA): TGTGCCAGCTCACCGGGACAGGATCTCTATGGCTACACCTTC. This encodes CASSPGQDLYGYTF. This rearrangement joins TRBV18 to TRBJ1-2; 8 bases match TRBD1. This CDR3 region has 14 residues. The trim removed 3 bases at V and 4 bases at J, leaving 4 bases unmatched. From germline, CDR1 is KGHSH and CDR2 LQKENI.

CDR3 in amino acids: CASSRGGGTYEQYF. CDR3 coding DNA: TGTGCCAGCAGTCGGGGCGGGGGGACCTACGAGCAGTACTTC. The chain is built from TRBV28 and TRBJ2-7, with TRBD2 matching 8 bases. The CDR3 has 14 residues. Unmatched junction bases numbered 5, after V lost 5 bases and J lost 2 bases. Germline assignment: CDR1 MDHEN and CDR2 SYDVKM.

The chain is built from TRBV28 and TRBJ1-2; perhaps TRBD1 as D (6 bases). The CDR3 is made up of 15 amino acids. V was clipped by 3 bases and J by 2 bases, with 13 bases between them. Germline V CDR1 and CDR2: MDHEN, SYDVKM. CDR3 nucleotide sequence: TGTGCCAGCAGTTTGGGGTGGGGGCCCAACTATGGCTACACCTTC. Its translation: CASSLGWGPNYGYTF.

This chain connects TRBV6-4 to TRBJ2-3; possible D gene TRBD2, 6 bases. CDR3 length equals 13 residues. The germline V gene encodes CDR1 MRHNA and CDR2 SNTAGT. V lost 5 bases, J lost 0 bases, and 6 bases lay in between. The CDR3 is CASSSGSTDTQYF. The CDR3 bases are TGTGCCAGCAGTAGCGGGAGCACAGATACGCAGTATTTT.

This clone has a single count. The chain links TRBV14 to TRBJ2-5; D remains unclear. The CDR3 has 14 amino acids. CDR1 and CDR2 from the germline V gene are SGHDN and FVKESK. The V end was cut by 4 bases, the J end by 7 bases, with 16 bases between. CDR3 nucleotides: TGTGCCAGCAGCCTAAAGACTCCCCCGGGGACCCAGTACTTC. Translated, it gives CASSLKTPPGTQYF.

This clone was seen only once. The chain carries TRBV27 and TRBJ1-6; no reliable D call. Per the germline V gene, CDR1 is MNHEY and CDR2 is SMNVEV (reference sequence). The CDR3 consists of 16 residues. The V end lost 2 bases, the J end lost 0 bases, and 8 bases lay between the germline ends. This chain's CDR3 is CASSLGRSSYNSPLHF. The CDR3 nucleotides read TGTGCCAGCAGTTTAGGGCGCAGCTCCTATAATTCACCCCTCCACTTT.

The rearrangement joins TRBV5-4 to TRBJ1-6; possible D gene TRBD1, 6 bases. Deletions cut 4 bases from V and 8 bases from J, with 16 bases between. From germline, CDR1 is SGHNT and CDR2 YYREEE (reference sequence). The CDR3 runs to 15 residues. In DNA, the CDR3 is TGTGCCAGCAGCCCACAGCAGGGGATCGATTCACCCCTCCACTTT. Its protein is CASSPQQGIDSPLHF.

The chain is built from TRBV19 and TRBJ2-7; 10 bases are a match to TRBD2. V lost 6 bases to trimming and J lost 5 bases; unmatched junction nucleotides: 10. The CDR3 has 15 residues. Germline V gene data show CDR1 as LNHDA and CDR2 as SQIVND (reference sequence). The CDR3 protein is CASRLRGTSADEQYF. The DNA of the CDR3 is TGTGCCAGTAGGCTTAGGGGGACTAGCGCGGACGAGCAGTACTTC.

The chain is built from TRBV9 and TRBJ2-1; D may be TRBD1 (6 bases). Per germline, CDR1 SGDLS and CDR2 YYNGEE. V gave up 3 bases and J gave up 5 bases, with 15 bases separating them. The CDR3 runs 15 residues. The DNA for the CDR3 is TGTGCCAGCAGCGCCCAAGCCCAGGGGAACAATGAGCAGTTCTTC. It translates to CASSAQAQGNNEQFF. Complete variable domain (other parts from reference TRBV9 and TRBJ2-1): DSGVTQTPKHLITATGQRVTLRCSPRSGDLSVYWYQQSLDQGLQFLIQYYNGEERAKGNILERFSAQQFPDLHSELNLSSLELGDSALYFCASSAQAQGNNEQFFGPGTRLTVL.

The chain recombines TRBV6-5 with TRBJ1-1, with TRBD1 matching over 9 bases. Germline assignment: CDR1 MNHEY and CDR2 SVGAGI. The CDR3 has 14 residues. V shed 7 bases, J shed 1 base, and the junction held 4 bases outside the gene matches. CDR3 residues: CASTGTGRNTEAFF. In DNA form, the CDR3 reads TGTGCCAGCACCGGGACAGGGCGGAACACTGAAGCTTTCTTT.

J is TRBJ2-2 and V is TRBV10-3; no reliable D call. This CDR3 has 14 residues. With 3 bases removed from V and 2 bases from J, the gap between germline ends came to 7 bases. Germline CDR1 reads ENHRY; CDR2 reads SYGVKD. CDR3 DNA sequence: TGTGCCATCAGTGACCTTCCTAACACCGGGGAGCTGTTTTTT. This sequence encodes CAISDLPNTGELFF.

In this sample, this clone turned up once. Other DNA sequences from this sample encode an identical CDR3 as well. The chain joins TRBV27 to TRBJ2-3, with a possible D match to TRBD1 (6 bases). Germline loops: CDR1 MNHEY, CDR2 SMNVEV (reference sequence). V lost 3 bases and J 3 bases, leaving 10 bases between the germline ends. CDR3 length: 14 residues. The CDR3 region has the DNA TGTGCCAGCAGTTTGAGGCAGGGGACAGATACGCAGTATTTT. Amino acid sequence: CASSLRQGTDTQYF.

This clone was seen once. The chain combines TRBV19 with TRBJ1-1; 8 nucleotides line up with TRBD1. The ends lost 3 bases at V and 11 bases at J; junction bases unmatched: 5. Germline V CDR1 and CDR2: LNHDA, SQIVND (reference sequence). The CDR3 has 12 amino acids. The CDR3 DNA reads as TGTGCCAGTAGTATGATACAGGGGGTGGCTTTCTTT. Its protein product is CASSMIQGVAFF. Looking up the rest from reference TRBV19 and TRBJ1-1 gives the full variable domain: DGGITQSPKYLFRKEGQNVTLSCEQNLNHDAMYWYRQDPGQGLRLIYYSQIVNDFQKGDIAEGYSVSREKKESFPLTVTSAQKNPTAFYLCASSMIQGVAFFGQGTRLTVV.

Only one count was recorded for this clone. The chain recombines TRBV7-2 with TRBJ1-4, with D uncertain. Germline CDR1 and CDR2: SGHTA and FQGNSA. The CDR3 sequence is 16 residues long. V was shortened by 1 base and J by 0 bases, with 9 bases between the two germline ends. This chain's CDR3 is CASSLVPISTNEKLFF. CDR3 DNA: TGTGCCAGCAGCTTAGTCCCCATTTCAACTAATGAAAAACTGTTTTTT. The full variable domain, completed using reference TRBV7-2 and TRBJ1-4, is GAGVSQSPSNKVTEKGKDVELRCDPISGHTALYWYRQSLGQGLEFLIYFQGNSAPDKSGLPSDRFSAERTGGSVSTLTIQRTQQEDSAVYLCASSLVPISTNEKLFFGSGTQLSVL.

The genes are TRBV5-5 and TRBJ2-7; possible D gene TRBD2, 6 bases. The CDR3 is made up of 15 amino acids. The ends were cut back, 6 bases at V and 3 bases at J, with 19 bases in the middle. Germline CDR1 reads SGHKS; CDR2 reads YYEKEE (reference sequence). CDR3 DNA: TGTGCCAGCAACGCCCTCGGGGAGGCGTTCTACGAGCAGTACTTC. Amino acids: CASNALGEAFYEQYF.

This chain joins TRBV24-1 and TRBJ2-1; TRBD2 matches 13 bases. Germline V CDR1 and CDR2: KGHDR, SFDVKD. The CDR3 spans 16 residues. Trimming removed 3 bases from V and 8 bases from J; junction bases left unmatched: 6. CDR3 nucleotide sequence: TGTGCCACCAGTGATCCCGGACTAGCGGGAGTGGATGAGCAGTTCTTC. Encoded protein: CATSDPGLAGVDEQFF.

This sequence joins TRBV9 and TRBJ2-2; D is unresolved. The germline V gene encodes CDR1 SGDLS and CDR2 YYNGEE. V lost 5 bases and J lost 6, with 8 bases in between. CDR3 size: 12 residues. The CDR3 nucleotides read TGTGCCAGCAGAGCTAGTGCCGGGGAGCTGTTTTTT. Translating it yields CASRASAGELFF. Looking up the rest from reference TRBV9 and TRBJ2-2 gives the full variable domain: DSGVTQTPKHLITATGQRVTLRCSPRSGDLSVYWYQQSLDQGLQFLIQYYNGEERAKGNILERFSAQQFPDLHSELNLSSLELGDSALYFCASRASAGELFFGEGSRLTVL.